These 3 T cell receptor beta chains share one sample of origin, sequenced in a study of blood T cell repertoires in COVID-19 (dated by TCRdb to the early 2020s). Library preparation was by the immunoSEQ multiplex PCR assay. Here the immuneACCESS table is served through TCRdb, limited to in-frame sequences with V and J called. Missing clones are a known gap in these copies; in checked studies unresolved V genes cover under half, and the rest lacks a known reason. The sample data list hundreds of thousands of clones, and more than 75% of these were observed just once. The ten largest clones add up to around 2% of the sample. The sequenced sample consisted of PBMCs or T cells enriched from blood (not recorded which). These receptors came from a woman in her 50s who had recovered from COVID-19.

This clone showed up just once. The CDR3: CASSLDTGLWTGELFF. In DNA, the CDR3 is TGTGCCAGCAGTTTGGATACAGGGTTGTGGACCGGGGAGCTGTTTTTT. The chain employs TRBV28 and TRBJ2-2; a possible D gene is TRBD1 (6 bases). V shed 3 bases and J shed 5 bases, with 16 bases lying between them. CDR1 and CDR2 from the germline V gene are MDHEN and SYDVKM. The CDR3 contains 16 residues.

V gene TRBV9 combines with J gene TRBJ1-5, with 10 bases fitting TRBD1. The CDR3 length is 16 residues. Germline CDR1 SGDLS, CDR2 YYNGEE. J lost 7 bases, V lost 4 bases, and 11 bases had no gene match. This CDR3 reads CASSPHPGTGDQPQHF. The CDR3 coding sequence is TGTGCCAGCAGCCCCCACCCCGGGACAGGGGACCAGCCCCAGCATTTT.

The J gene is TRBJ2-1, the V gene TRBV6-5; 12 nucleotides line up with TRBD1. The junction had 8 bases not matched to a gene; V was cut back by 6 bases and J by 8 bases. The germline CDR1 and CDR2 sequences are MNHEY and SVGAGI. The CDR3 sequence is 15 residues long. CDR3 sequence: CASSSRGQGAYEQFF. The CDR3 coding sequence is TGTGCCAGCAGCTCTCGGGGACAGGGGGCCTATGAGCAGTTCTTC.